This TCR beta chain was captured by sequencing in a study of T cells in Graves' hyperthyroidism and ophthalmopathy. Authors of the study amplified TCR beta CDR3 regions from RNA transcripts. Using the HTBI primer set, a first-round RT-PCR was run on the TCR CDR3. TCRdb reprocessed the multiplex PCR reads with MiXCR, giving one entry per CDR3 protein. Here the sample spans more than 500,000 distinct CDR3 sequences, roughly 16% being singletons. The study included ophthalmopathy patients with Clinical Activity Score at least 3, NOSPECS grade at least 4 and duration under 3 months. Diagnoses rested on clinical symptoms, serum thyroxine and TRAb, thyroid ultrasound and orbital computed tomography. Germline values: CDR1 MNHEY, CDR2 SVGEGT. This CDR3 contains 18 residues. V was pared by 5 bases and J by 4 bases, with 12 bases of the junction left unmatched. In this sample, this clonotype turned up a few times. The antigen is not known.

Study outcomes and limitations: Most clonotypes expanded in the thyroid (above 0.001) were also present in blood.

Sequenced: blood. The TCR was taken from a woman aged 25 to 39 with Graves' ophthalmopathy. V and J are TRBV6-2 or TRBV6-3 and TRBJ2-3, with TRBD2 identical over 13 bases. The CDR3 DNA reads as TGTGCCAGCAGTCCCGCACTAGCGGGAGGGCCGGGAGCAGATACGCAGTATTTT. It yields the protein CASSPALAGGPGADTQYF.